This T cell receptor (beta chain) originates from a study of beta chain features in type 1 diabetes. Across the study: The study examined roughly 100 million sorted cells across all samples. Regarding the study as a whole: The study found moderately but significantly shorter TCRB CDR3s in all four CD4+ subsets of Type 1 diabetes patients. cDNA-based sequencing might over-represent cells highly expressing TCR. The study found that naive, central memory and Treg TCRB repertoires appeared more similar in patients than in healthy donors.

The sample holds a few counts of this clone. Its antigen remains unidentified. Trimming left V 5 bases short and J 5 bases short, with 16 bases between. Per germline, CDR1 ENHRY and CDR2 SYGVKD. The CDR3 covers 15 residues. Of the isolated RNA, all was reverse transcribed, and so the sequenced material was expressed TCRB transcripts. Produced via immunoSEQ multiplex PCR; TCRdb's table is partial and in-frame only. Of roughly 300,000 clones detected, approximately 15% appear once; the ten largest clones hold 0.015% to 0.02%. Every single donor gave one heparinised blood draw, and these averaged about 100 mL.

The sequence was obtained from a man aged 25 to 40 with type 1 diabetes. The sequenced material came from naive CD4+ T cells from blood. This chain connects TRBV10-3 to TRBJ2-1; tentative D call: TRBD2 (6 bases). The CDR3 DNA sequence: TGTGCCATCAGTACTAGCCTCTCGGGGAACAATGAGCAGTTCTTC. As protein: CAISTSLSGNNEQFF.